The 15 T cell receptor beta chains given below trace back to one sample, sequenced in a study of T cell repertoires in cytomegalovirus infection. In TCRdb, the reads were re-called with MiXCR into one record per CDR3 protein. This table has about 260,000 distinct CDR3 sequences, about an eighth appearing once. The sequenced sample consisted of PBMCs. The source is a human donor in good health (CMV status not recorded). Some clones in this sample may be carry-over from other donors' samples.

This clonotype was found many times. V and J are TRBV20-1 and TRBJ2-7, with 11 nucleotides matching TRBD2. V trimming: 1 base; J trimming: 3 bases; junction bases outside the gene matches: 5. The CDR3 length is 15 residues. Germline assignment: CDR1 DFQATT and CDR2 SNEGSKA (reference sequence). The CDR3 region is CSARVLAGDNYEQYF. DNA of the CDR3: TGCAGTGCTAGAGTACTAGCGGGAGACAACTACGAGCAGTACTTC.

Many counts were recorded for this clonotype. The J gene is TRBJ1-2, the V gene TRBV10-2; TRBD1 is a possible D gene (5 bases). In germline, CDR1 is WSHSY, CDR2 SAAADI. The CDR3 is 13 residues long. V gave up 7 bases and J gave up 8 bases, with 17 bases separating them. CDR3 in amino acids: CASTLGGTIGYTF. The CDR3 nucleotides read TGCGCCAGCACCCTCGGGGGAACTATCGGCTACACCTTC.

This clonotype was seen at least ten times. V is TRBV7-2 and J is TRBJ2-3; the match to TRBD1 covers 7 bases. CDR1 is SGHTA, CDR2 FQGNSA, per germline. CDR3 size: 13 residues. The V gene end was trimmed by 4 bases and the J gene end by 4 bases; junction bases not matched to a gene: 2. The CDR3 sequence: CASSSQGSDTQYF. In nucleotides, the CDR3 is TGTGCCAGCAGCTCACAGGGGTCAGATACGCAGTATTTT. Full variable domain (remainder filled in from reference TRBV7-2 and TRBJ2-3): GAGVSQSPSNKVTEKGKDVELRCDPISGHTALYWYRQSLGQGLEFLIYFQGNSAPDKSGLPSDRFSAERTGGSVSTLTIQRTQQEDSAVYLCASSSQGSDTQYFGPGTRLTVL.

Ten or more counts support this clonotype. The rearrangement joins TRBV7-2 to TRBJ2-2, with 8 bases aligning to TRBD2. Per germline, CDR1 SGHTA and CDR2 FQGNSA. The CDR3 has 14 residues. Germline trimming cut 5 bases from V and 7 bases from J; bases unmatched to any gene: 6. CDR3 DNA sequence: TGTGCCAGCAGCCAGGGACTAGGTCACGGGGAGCTGTTTTTT. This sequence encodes CASSQGLGHGELFF.

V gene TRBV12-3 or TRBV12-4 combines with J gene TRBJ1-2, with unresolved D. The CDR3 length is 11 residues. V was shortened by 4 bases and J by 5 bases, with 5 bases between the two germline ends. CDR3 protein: CASSYSYGYTF. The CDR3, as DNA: TGTGCCAGCAGTTACAGTTATGGCTACACCTTC.

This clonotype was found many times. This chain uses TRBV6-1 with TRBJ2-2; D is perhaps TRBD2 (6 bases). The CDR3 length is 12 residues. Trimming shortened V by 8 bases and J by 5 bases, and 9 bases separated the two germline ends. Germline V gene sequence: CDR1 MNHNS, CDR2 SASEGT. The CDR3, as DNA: TGTGCCAGCCGTGGGACTACCGGGGAGCTGTTTTTT. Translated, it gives CASRGTTGELFF.

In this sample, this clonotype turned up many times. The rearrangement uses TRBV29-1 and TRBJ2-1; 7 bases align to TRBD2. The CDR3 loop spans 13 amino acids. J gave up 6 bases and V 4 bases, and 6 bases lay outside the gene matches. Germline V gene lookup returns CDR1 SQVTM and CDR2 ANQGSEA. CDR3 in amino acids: CSVALAVGNEQFF. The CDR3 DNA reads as TGCAGCGTTGCGCTAGCGGTGGGCAATGAGCAGTTCTTC.

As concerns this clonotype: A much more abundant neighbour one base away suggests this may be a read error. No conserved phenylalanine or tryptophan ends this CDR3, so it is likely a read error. The CDR3 coding sequence is TGTGCCATCAGTGAGTCGACGGTTCAGCCCCAGCATTCT. Translating gives CAISESTVQPQHS. The rearrangement uses TRBV10-3 and TRBJ1-5; D gene ambiguous. The V and J ends lost 0 bases and 6 bases respectively, with 6 bases between them. The CDR3 covers 13 residues. The germline CDR1 and CDR2 sequences are ENHRY and SYGVKD.

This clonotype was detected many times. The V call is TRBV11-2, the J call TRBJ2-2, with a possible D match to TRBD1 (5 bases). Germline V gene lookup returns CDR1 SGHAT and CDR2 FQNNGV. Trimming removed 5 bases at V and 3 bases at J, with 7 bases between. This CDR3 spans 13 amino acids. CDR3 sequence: CASSRRDTGELFF. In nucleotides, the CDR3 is TGTGCCAGCAGCCGCAGGGACACCGGGGAGCTGTTTTTT.

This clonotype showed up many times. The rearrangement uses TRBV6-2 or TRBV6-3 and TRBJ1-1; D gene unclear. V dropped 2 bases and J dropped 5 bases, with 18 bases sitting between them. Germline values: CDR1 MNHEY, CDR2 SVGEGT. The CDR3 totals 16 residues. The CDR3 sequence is CASSYGSLTGRTEAFF. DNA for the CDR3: TGTGCCAGCAGTTACGGTAGCCTCACGGGCAGGACTGAAGCTTTCTTT.

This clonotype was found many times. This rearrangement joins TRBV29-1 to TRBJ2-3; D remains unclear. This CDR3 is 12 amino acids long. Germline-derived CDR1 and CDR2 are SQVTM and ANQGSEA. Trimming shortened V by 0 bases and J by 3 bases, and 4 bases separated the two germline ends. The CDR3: CSVEDGTDTQYF. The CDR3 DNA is TGCAGCGTTGAAGACGGGACAGATACGCAGTATTTT.

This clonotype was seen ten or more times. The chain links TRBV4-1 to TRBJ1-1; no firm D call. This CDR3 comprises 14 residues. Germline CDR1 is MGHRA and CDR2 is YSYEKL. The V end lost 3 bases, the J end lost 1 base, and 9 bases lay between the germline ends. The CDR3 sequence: CASSHLRGNTEAFF. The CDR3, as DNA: TGCGCCAGCAGCCACTTGCGAGGGAACACTGAAGCTTTCTTT.

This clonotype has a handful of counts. This chain's CDR3 is CASRGAGSSNRGGNYGYTF. CDR3 DNA: TGTGCCAGCAGAGGGGCAGGAAGCAGCAACAGGGGAGGGAACTATGGCTACACCTTC. The rearrangement joins TRBV6-6 to TRBJ1-2; TRBD1 matches at 7 bases. The CDR3 totals 19 residues. Germline-derived CDR1 and CDR2 are MNHNY and SVGAGI (reference sequence). J gave up 2 bases and V 6 bases, and 21 bases lay outside the gene matches.

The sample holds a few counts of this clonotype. CDR3 amino acids: CAIMSSRDQEETQYF. The CDR3 DNA follows: TGTGCCATCATGTCATCGAGGGATCAAGAAGAGACCCAGTACTTC. The chain employs TRBV10-3 and TRBJ2-5; maybe TRBD2 (5 bases). Per germline, CDR1 ENHRY and CDR2 SYGVKD. The CDR3 has 15 amino acids. V was cut by 7 bases and J by 3 bases, with 18 bases left in between.

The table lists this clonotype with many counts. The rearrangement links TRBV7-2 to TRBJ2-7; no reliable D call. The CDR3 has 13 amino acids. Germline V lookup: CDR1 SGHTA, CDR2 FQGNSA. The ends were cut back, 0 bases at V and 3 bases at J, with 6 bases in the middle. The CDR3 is CASSLAVVYEQYF. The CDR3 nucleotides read TGTGCCAGCAGCTTAGCGGTAGTCTACGAGCAGTACTTC.